This TCR beta chain was captured in a study of cytomegalovirus exposure and HLA in healthy donors. Of note for this clone: Its target is unknown.

From the approximately 120-subject validation cohort, which was separate from the approximately 670-subject first cohort, the donors were drawn. Clones were read by immunoSEQ multiplex PCR, and TCRdb kept only the in-frame ones, dropping some. Here the sample spans more than 200,000 clones, roughly 87% being singletons. Study-level results: Whilst most TCR sequences proved rare, a subset of public TCRs occurred across many donors. In vitro assays verified that three CMV-associated chains recognized CMV antigens specifically. In a later analysis, first-cohort TCR clusters were found to tend to co-occur in the 130 or so validation repertoires.

Sequenced: PBMCs. The sequence came from a man aged 18 to 35 in good health and CMV-seropositive.

The CDR3 loop reads CASSDTGQPYEQYF. The CDR3 nucleotides read TGTGCCAGCAGTGATACCGGTCAACCCTACGAGCAGTACTTC. The chain recombines TRBV2 with TRBJ2-7; D is unclear. The germline CDR1 and CDR2 sequences are SNHLY and FYNNEI. Trimming left V 3 bases short and J 2 bases short, with 11 bases between. This CDR3 spans 14 amino acids.